The present entry profiles one T cell receptor (beta chain) with its context. These data originate in a study of blood T cell repertoires in COVID-19. Study summary: Some COVID-19 samples were acute and others convalescent; all came from the United States, Italy and Spain. From T cells, B-cell-depleted T cells, or PBMCs came the material, which was cDNA or gDNA.

The CDR3 length is 15 residues. V lost 7 bases and J 2 bases, leaving 15 bases between the germline ends. CDR1 is MDHEN and CDR2 is SYDVKM in the germline V gene. Source study methods: How many nucleated cells were present was estimated from reference gene primer amplification. This table comes from immunoSEQ multiplex PCR, and its TCRdb copy is limited to in-frame clones, with some not included. V, J and clone size are those of that table, while D and trimming were read from the DNA. The table shows about 26,000 clones, with roughly 90% occurring only once. This chain connects TRBV28 to TRBJ1-5; perhaps TRBD1 as D (6 bases). This clonotype was sampled from a human donor in a cohort sampled during active COVID-19. The sample was peripheral blood. The DNA for the CDR3 is TGTGCCAGCACCCGTGCGCAGGGGCGCAATCAGCCCCAGCATTTT. Its translation is CASTRAQGRNQPQHF. The complete variable domain, with remaining parts taken from reference TRBV28 and TRBJ1-5, reads DVKVTQSSRYLVKRTGEKVFLECVQDMDHENMFWYRQDPGLGLRLIYFSYDVKMKEKGDIPEGYSVSREKKERFSLILESASTNQTSMYLCASTRAQGRNQPQHFGDGTRLSIL.